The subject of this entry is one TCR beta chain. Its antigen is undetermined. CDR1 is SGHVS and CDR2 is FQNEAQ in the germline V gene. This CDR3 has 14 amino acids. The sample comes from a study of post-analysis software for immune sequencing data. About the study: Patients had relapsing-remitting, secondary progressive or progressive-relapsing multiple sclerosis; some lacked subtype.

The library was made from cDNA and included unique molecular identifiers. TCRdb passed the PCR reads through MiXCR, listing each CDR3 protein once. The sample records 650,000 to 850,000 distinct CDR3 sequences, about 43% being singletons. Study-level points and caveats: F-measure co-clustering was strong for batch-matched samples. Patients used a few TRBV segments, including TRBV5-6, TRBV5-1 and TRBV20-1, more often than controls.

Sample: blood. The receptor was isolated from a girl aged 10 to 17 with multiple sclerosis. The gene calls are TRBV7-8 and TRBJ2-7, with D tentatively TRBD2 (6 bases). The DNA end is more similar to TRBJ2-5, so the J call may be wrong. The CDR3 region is CASSPWGERETQYF. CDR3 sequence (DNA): TGTGCCAGCAGCCCTTGGGGGGAGAGAGAGACCCAGTACTTC.